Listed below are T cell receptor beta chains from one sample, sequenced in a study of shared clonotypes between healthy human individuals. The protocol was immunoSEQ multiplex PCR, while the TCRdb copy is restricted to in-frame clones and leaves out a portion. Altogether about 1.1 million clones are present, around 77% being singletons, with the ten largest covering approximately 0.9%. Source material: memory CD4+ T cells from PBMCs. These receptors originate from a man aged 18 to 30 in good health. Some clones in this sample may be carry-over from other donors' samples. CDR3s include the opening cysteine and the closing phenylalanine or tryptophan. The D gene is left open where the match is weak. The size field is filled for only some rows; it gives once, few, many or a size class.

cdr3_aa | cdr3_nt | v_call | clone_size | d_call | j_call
CAWADRVGEQFF | TGTGCCTGGGCCGACAGGGTGGGTGAGCAGTTCTTC | TRBV30 | once | TRBD1 | TRBJ2-1
CASSSTGQIPGELFF | TGTGCCAGCAGTTCGACGGGACAAATCCCCGGGGAGCTGTTTTTT | TRBV27 | . | . | TRBJ2-2
CATRLASYYEQYF | TGTGCCACTCGACTAGCGAGCTACTACGAGCAGTACTTC | TRBV6-1 | . | TRBD2 | TRBJ2-7
CASSLVRDNYNEQFF | TGTGCCAGCAGCTTAGTCCGGGACAACTACAATGAGCAGTTCTTC | TRBV11-2 | . | . | TRBJ2-1
CASRGQVADTQYF | TGTGCCAGCAGGGGACAGGTGGCAGATACGCAGTATTTT | TRBV2 | . | TRBD1 | TRBJ2-3
CASSVAALSTPYNEQFF | TGTGCCAGCAGCGTAGCAGCTTTATCGACCCCCTACAATGAGCAGTTCTTC | TRBV9 | . | . | TRBJ2-1
CASSLVGAGYTGELFF | TGTGCCAGCAGCTTAGTGGGAGCGGGGTACACCGGGGAGCTGTTTTTT | TRBV7-2 | few | TRBD2 | TRBJ2-2
CASSPRRDRDTYEQYF | TGCGCCAGCAGCCCGCGGAGGGACAGGGATACCTACGAGCAGTACTTC | TRBV4-3 | once | TRBD1 | TRBJ2-7
CASSRRDRDTEAFF | TGTGCCAGCAGTCGCCGGGACAGGGACACTGAAGCTTTCTTT | TRBV6-5 | . | TRBD1 | TRBJ1-1
CASSLGAQPQHF | TGTGCCAGCAGCTTAGGGGCCCAGCCCCAGCATTTT | TRBV7-9 | . | . | TRBJ1-5
CASSSDRIKPQHF | TGTGCCAGCAGCTCCGACAGGATCAAGCCCCAGCATTTT | TRBV5-8 | once | . | TRBJ1-5
CASSDGQDTGELFF | TGTGCCAGCAGTGACGGACAGGACACCGGGGAGCTGTTTTTT | TRBV6-4 | once | TRBD1 | TRBJ2-2
CASSLAGGPPYNEQFF | TGTGCCAGCAGTTTAGCGGGAGGCCCCCCCTACAATGAGCAGTTCTTC | TRBV11-1 | . | TRBD2 | TRBJ2-1
CASSQASQSGTEAFF | TGCGCCAGCAGCCAAGCGTCCCAGAGCGGGACTGAAGCTTTCTTT | TRBV4-1 | . | . | TRBJ1-1
CASSLRSGPGYGYTF | TGTGCCAGCAGTTTAAGATCCGGGCCGGGCTATGGCTACACCTTC | TRBV28 | once | . | TRBJ1-2
CASSIGGQGIYSYTF | TGTGCCAGTAGTATAGGCGGACAGGGCATCTATAGCTACACCTTC | TRBV19 | . | TRBD1 | TRBJ1-2
CASSPPGTPYYEQYF | TGTGCCAGCTCACCACCCGGGACCCCATACTACGAGCAGTACTTC | TRBV18 | . | . | TRBJ2-7
CASSQDRVLSNQPQHF | TGCGCCAGCAGCCAAGACAGGGTGTTGAGTAATCAGCCCCAGCATTTT | TRBV4-3 | . | . | TRBJ1-5
CASRLDGQETQYF | TGTGCCAGCAGGCTGGACGGCCAAGAGACCCAGTACTTC | TRBV4-2 | . | . | TRBJ2-5
CASDNRGDTQYF | TGTGCCAGCGACAACAGGGGAGATACGCAGTATTTT | TRBV2 | few | TRBD1 | TRBJ2-3
CSSRVGTTNEKLFF | TGCAGCTCCAGGGTGGGGACAACTAATGAAAAACTGTTTTTT | TRBV29-1 | . | . | TRBJ1-4
CASGGGNNSPLHF | TGTGCCAGCGGGGGCGGGAATAATTCACCCCTCCACTTT | TRBV2 | . | . | TRBJ1-6
CASSPRPREGYTIYF | TGCGCCAGCAGCCCCCGCCCCAGGGAGGGATACACCATATATTTT | TRBV4-3 | . | . | TRBJ1-3
CASSESQLETYEQYF | TGTGCCAGCAGTGAAAGCCAACTCGAGACCTACGAGCAGTACTTC | TRBV2 | . | . | TRBJ2-7